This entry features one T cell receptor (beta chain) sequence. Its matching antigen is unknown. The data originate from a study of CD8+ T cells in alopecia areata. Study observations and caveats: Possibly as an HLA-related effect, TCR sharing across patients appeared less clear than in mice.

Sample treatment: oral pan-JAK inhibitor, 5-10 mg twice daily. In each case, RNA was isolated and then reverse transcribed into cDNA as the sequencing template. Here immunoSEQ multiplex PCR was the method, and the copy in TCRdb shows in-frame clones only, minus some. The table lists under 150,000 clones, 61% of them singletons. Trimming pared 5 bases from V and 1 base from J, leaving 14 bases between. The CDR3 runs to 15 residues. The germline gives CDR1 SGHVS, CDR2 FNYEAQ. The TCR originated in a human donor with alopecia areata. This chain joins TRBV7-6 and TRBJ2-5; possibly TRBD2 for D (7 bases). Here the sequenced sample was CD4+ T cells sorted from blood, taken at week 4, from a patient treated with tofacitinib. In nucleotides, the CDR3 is TGTGCCAGCAGCCGCGGGGGCGGGGCCCAAGAGACCCAGTACTTC. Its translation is CASSRGGGAQETQYF.